These 3 T cell receptor beta chains were all obtained from the same sample, sequenced in a study of control samples from healthy donors and cancer patients. Sequencing was performed with immunoSEQ multiplex PCR; in TCRdb, only in-frame clones are kept and a portion is missing. This table holds under 85,000 clones, about 79% found once. Source material: PBMCs. All receptors come from a man in his sixties with head and neck cancer.

V usage is TRBV2 and J usage is TRBJ2-7; the match to TRBD1 covers 8 bases. The length of the CDR3 is 13 residues. V was clipped by 6 bases and J by 3 bases; unmatched bases: 4. Germline V CDR1 and CDR2: SNHLY, FYNNEI. CDR3 nucleotides: TGTGCCAGCAGGCCGGACAGGGACTACGAGCAGTACTTC. Encoded protein: CASRPDRDYEQYF.

The V gene is TRBV24-1, the J gene TRBJ2-7; 7 nucleotides line up with TRBD1. Germline V lookup: CDR1 KGHDR, CDR2 SFDVKD. V lost 2 bases to trimming and J lost 3 bases; unmatched junction nucleotides: 6. This CDR3 spans 15 amino acids. DNA of the CDR3: TGTGCCACCAGTGATTGGACAGGCTACCACTACGAGCAGTACTTC. Its translation is CATSDWTGYHYEQYF.

This chain links TRBV16 with TRBJ1-1; TRBD1 is a possible D gene (5 bases). Looked up from germline, CDR1 is KGHSY and CDR2 is FQNENV. Trimming took off 0 bases at V and 0 bases at J, with 8 bases between the two ends. The CDR3 is 15 amino acids. CDR3 coding DNA: TGTGCCAGCAGCCAATCGGGGCAGCTGAACACTGAAGCTTTCTTT. Residues: CASSQSGQLNTEAFF.